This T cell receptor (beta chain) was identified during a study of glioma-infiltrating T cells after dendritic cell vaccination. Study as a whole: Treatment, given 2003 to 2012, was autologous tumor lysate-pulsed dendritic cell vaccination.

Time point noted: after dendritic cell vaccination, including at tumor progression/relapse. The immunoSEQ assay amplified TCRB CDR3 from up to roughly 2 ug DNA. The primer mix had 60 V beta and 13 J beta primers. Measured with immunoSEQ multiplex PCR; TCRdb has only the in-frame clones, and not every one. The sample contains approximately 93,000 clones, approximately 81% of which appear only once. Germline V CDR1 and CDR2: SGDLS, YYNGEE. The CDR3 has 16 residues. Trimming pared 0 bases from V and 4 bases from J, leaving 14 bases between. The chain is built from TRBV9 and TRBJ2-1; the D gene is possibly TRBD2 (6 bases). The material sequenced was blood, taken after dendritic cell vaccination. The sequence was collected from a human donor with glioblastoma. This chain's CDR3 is CASSVEGEGRYNEQFF. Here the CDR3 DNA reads TGTGCCAGCAGCGTAGAAGGTGAAGGGAGGTACAATGAGCAGTTCTTC.